The clone carrying this TCR beta chain was counted only a few times. This sample was taken from a study of cytomegalovirus exposure and HLA in healthy donors. At the level of the study: The study's early data release held about 80 million unique TCRs from HLA-typed donors.

PCR used 60 Vbeta primers and 13 Jbeta primers. Only in-frame clones appear in the TCRdb table, and some are missing; sequencing was by immunoSEQ multiplex PCR. Here the sample spans 95,000 to 150,000 clones, around 66% being singletons. Germline loops: CDR1 SGDLS, CDR2 YYNGEE. CDR3 length equals 17 residues. Trimming took off 3 bases at V and 7 bases at J, with 22 bases between the two ends. The specimen sequenced was PBMCs. This sequence was found in a woman between 40 and 55 years old in good health and CMV-seropositive. This chain links TRBV9 with TRBJ2-2, with D perhaps TRBD2 (6 bases). CDR3 bases: TGTGCCAGCAGCGCGGAGGCAGGCGGGGCCGTTGGCGGGGAGCTGTTTTTT. Amino acid sequence: CASSAEAGGAVGGELFF.